What follows is one T cell receptor beta chain and its context. V lost 3 bases, J lost 6 bases, and 6 bases stayed unmatched. Looked up from germline, CDR1 is SEHNR and CDR2 is FQNEAQ (reference sequence). This CDR3 contains 15 residues. The sample is drawn from a study of human T cells and chemical hapten exposure. The overall study: Patch tests of 0.01% DPC on the upper back were read at 6 days.

Indicated time point: patch test 3, about 24 weeks after DPC sensitization. Treatment specified: therapeutic diphenylcyclopropenone sensitization with weekly scalp DPC. Via MiXCR, TCRdb re-called the RACE reads, giving one row per CDR3 protein. Of roughly 97,000 distinct CDR3 sequences in the sample, about 28% were seen once. This TCR was sampled from a man between 40 and 49 years old with alopecia areata. Some clones in this sample may be carry-over from other donors' samples. Sequencing used whole blood, obtained in connection with sensitization to the hapten diphenylcyclopropenone (DPC). The V gene is TRBV7-9, the J gene TRBJ2-4, with TRBD1 matching over 9 bases. The CDR3 DNA reads TGTGCCAGCAGCTTGGGACAGGGAGCCCCAAACATTCAGTACTTC. It yields the protein CASSLGQGAPNIQYF.